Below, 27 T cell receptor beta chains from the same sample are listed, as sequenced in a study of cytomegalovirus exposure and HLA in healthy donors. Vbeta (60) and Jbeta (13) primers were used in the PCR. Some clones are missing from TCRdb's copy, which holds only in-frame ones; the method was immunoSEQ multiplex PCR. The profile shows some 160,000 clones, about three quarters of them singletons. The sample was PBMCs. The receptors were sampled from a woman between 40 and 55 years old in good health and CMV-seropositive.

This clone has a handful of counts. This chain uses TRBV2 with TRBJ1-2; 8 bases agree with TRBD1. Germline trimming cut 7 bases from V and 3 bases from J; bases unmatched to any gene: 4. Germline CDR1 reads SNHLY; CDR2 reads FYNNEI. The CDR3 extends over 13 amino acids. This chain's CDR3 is CASNPGQDYGYTF. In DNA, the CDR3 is TGTGCCAGCAACCCGGGACAGGACTATGGCTACACCTTC.

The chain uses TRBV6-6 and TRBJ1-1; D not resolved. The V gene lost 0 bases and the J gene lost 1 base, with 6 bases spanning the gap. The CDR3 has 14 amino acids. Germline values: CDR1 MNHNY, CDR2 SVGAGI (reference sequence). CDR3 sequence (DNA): TGTGCCAGCAGTTACTCGGAGGGGAACACTGAAGCTTTCTTT. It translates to CASSYSEGNTEAFF.

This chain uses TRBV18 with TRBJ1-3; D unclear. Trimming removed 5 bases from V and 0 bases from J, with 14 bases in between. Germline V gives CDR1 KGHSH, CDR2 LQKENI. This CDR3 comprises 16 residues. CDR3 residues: CASSSTTSNSGNTIYF. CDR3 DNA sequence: TGTGCCAGCTCATCCACTACTTCCAACTCTGGAAACACCATATATTTT.

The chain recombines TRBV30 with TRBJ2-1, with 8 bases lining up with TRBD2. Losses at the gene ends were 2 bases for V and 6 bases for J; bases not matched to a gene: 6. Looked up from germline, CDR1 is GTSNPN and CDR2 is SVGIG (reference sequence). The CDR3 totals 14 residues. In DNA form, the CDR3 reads TGTGCCTGGAGTACGGGCGGGGGGCTCAATGAGCAGTTCTTC. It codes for CAWSTGGGLNEQFF.

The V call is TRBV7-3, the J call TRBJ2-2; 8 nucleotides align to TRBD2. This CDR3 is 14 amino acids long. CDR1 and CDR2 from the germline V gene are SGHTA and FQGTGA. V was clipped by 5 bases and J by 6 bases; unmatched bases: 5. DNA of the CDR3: TGTGCCAGCAGCCAACGGGAGGGGTCCGGGGAGCTGTTTTTT. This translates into CASSQREGSGELFF.

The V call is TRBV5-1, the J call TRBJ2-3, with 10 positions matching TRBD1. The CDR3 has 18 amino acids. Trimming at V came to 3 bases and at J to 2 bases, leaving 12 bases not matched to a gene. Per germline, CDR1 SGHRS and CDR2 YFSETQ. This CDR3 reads CASSWDRGRVVNTDTQYF. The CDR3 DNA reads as TGCGCCAGCAGCTGGGACAGGGGAAGGGTAGTGAACACAGATACGCAGTATTTT. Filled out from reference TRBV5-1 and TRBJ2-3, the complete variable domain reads KAGVTQTPRYLIKTRGQQVTLSCSPISGHRSVSWYQQTPGQGLQFLFEYFSETQRNKGNFPGRFSGRQFSNSRSEMNVSTLELGDSALYLCASSWDRGRVVNTDTQYFGPGTRLTVL.

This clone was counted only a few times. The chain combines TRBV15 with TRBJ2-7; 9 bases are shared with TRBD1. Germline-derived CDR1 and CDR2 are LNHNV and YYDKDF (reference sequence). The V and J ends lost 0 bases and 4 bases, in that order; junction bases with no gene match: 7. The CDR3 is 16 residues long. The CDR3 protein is CATSRDLPGQGYEQYF. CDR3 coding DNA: TGTGCCACCAGCAGAGACCTTCCGGGACAGGGATACGAGCAGTACTTC.

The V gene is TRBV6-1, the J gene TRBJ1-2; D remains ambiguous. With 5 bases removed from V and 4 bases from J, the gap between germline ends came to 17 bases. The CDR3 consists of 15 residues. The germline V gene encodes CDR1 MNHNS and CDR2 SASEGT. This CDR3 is CASSPGVSPSYGYTF. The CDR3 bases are TGTGCCAGCAGTCCCGGGGTCTCGCCGAGCTATGGCTACACCTTC.

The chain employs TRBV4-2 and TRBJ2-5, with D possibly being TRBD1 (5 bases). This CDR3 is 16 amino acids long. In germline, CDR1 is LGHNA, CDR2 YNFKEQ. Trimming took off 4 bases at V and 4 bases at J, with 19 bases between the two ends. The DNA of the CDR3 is TGTGCCAGCAGCCCGGACAACCCCTTGAAAGGAGAGACCCAGTACTTC. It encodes CASSPDNPLKGETQYF.

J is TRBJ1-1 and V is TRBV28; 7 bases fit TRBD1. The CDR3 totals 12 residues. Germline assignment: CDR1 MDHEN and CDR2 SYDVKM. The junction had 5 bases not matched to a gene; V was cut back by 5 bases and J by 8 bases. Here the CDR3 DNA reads TGTGCCAGCAGTACACCGGGACAGGAAGCTTTCTTT. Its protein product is CASSTPGQEAFF. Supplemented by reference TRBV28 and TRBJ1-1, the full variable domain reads DVKVTQSSRYLVKRTGEKVFLECVQDMDHENMFWYRQDPGLGLRLIYFSYDVKMKEKGDIPEGYSVSREKKERFSLILESASTNQTSMYLCASSTPGQEAFFGQGTRLTVV.

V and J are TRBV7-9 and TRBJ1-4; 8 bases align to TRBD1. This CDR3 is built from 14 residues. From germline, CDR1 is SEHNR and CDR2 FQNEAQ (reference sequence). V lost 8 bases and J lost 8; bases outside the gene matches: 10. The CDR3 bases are TGTGCCAGCTCAAAATCAGGGGGCCTCGAAAAACTGTTTTTT. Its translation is CASSKSGGLEKLFF.

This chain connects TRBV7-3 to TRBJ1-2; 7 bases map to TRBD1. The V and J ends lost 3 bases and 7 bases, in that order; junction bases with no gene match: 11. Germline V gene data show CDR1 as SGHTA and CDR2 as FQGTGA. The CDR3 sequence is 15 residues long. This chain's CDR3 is CASSLGTAALFGYTF. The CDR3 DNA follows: TGTGCCAGCAGCTTGGGGACAGCAGCCTTATTTGGCTACACCTTC.

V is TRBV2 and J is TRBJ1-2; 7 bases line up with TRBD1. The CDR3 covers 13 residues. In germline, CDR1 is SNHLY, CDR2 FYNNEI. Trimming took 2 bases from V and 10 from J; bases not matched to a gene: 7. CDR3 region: CASSELGQSVYTF. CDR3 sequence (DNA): TGTGCCAGCAGTGAACTGGGACAGTCCGTCTACACCTTC.

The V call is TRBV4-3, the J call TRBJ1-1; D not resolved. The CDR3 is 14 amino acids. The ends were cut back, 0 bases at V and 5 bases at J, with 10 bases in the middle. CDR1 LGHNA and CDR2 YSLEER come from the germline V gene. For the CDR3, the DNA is TGCGCCAGCAGCCAAGAAACGGTGAGGACTGAAGCTTTCTTT. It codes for CASSQETVRTEAFF.

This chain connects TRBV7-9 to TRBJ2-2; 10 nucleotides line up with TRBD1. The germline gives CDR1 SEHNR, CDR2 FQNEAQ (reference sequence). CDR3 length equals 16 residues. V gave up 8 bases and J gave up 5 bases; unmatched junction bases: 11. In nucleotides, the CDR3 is TGTGCCAGCGCCGAAAGGGACAGGGGCACGACCGGGGAGCTGTTTTTT. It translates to CASAERDRGTTGELFF.

CDR3 sequence: CASSPSGPGTSGPYEQYF. CDR3 bases: TGTGCCAGTAGTCCGAGCGGACCGGGGACTAGCGGACCGTACGAGCAGTACTTC. The rearrangement links TRBV19 to TRBJ2-7, with 11 bases that match TRBD2. The CDR3 extends over 18 amino acids. With 5 bases clipped from V and 4 bases from J, the junction kept 16 bases outside the gene matches. From germline, CDR1 is LNHDA and CDR2 SQIVND (reference sequence).

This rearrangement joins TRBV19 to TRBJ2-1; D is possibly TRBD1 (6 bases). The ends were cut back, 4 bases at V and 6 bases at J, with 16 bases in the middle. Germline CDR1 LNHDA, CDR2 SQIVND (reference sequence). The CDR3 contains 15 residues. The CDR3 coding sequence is TGTGCCAGTAGTACCCGGGACACCGTCACCAATGAGCAGTTCTTC. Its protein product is CASSTRDTVTNEQFF.

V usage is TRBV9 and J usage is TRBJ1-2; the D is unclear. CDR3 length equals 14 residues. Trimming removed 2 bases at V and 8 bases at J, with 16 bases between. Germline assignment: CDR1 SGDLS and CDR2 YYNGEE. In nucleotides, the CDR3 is TGTGCCAGCAGCGTCCTTGCTGAAGGAGGCGGCTACACCTTC. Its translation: CASSVLAEGGGYTF.

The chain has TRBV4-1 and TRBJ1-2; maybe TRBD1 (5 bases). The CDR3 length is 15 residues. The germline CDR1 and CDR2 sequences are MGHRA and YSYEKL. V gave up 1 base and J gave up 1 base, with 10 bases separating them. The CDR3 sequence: CASSQGTGDNYGYTF. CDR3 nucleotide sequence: TGCGCCAGCAGCCAAGGTACAGGAGATAACTATGGCTACACCTTC.

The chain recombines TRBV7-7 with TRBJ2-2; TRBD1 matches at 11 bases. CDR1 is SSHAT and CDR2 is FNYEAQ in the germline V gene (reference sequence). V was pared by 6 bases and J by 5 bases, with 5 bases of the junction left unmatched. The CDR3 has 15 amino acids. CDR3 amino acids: CASSTGTGGTGELFF. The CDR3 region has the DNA TGTGCCAGCAGTACCGGGACAGGGGGGACCGGGGAGCTGTTTTTT.

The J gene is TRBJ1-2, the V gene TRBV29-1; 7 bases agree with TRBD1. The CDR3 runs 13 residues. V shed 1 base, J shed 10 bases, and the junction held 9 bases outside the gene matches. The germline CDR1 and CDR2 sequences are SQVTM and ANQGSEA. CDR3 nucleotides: TGCAGCGTTGAAGCGGCGGGCGACAGGGTCTACACCTTC. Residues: CSVEAAGDRVYTF.

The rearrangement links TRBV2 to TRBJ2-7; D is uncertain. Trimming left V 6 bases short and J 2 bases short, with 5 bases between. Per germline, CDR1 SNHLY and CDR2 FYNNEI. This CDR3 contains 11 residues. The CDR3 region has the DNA TGTGCCAGCAGATTAACCTACGAGCAGTACTTC. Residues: CASRLTYEQYF. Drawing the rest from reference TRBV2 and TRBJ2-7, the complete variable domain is EPEVTQTPSHQVTQMGQEVILRCVPISNHLYFYWYRQILGQKVEFLVSFYNNEISEKSEIFDDQFSVERPDGSNFTLKIRSTKLEDSAMYFCASRLTYEQYFGPGTRLTVT.

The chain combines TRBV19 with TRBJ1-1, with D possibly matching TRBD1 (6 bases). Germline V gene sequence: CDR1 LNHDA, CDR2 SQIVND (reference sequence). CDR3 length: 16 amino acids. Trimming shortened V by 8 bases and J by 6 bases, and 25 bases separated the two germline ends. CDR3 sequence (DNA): TGTGCCAGTTCCAGCGGCGGGGGCCGTCCTAAGCCTGAAGCTTTCTTT. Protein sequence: CASSSGGGRPKPEAFF. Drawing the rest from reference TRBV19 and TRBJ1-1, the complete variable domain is DGGITQSPKYLFRKEGQNVTLSCEQNLNHDAMYWYRQDPGQGLRLIYYSQIVNDFQKGDIAEGYSVSREKKESFPLTVTSAQKNPTAFYLCASSSGGGRPKPEAFFGQGTRLTVV.

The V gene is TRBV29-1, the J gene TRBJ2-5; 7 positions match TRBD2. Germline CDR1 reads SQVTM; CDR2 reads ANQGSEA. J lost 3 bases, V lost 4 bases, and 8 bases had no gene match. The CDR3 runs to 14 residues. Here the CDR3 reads CSVGGGTGEETQYF. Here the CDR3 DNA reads TGCAGCGTTGGGGGAGGGACCGGAGAAGAGACCCAGTACTTC.

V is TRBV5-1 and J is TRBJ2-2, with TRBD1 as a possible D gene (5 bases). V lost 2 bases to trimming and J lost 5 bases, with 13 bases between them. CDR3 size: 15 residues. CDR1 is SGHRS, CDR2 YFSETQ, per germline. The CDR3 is CASSLQEMGTGELFF. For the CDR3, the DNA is TGCGCCAGCAGCTTACAGGAAATGGGAACCGGGGAGCTGTTTTTT.

Written as DNA, the CDR3 is TGTGCCAGCAGTTACTCAGGGGCGAGCGGCTACACCTTC. Its translation is CASSYSGASGYTF. The V gene is TRBV6-6, the J gene TRBJ1-2; D perhaps matches TRBD1 (5 bases). The V end was cut by 0 bases, the J end by 8 bases, with 10 bases between. Per the germline V gene, CDR1 is MNHNY and CDR2 is SVGAGI (reference sequence). The CDR3 spans 13 residues.

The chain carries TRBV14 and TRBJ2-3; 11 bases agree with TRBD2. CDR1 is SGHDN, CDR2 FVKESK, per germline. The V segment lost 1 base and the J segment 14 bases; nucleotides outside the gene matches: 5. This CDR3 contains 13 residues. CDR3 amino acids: CASSQVPSGGPYF. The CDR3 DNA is TGTGCCAGCAGCCAAGTTCCTAGCGGGGGGCCGTATTTT. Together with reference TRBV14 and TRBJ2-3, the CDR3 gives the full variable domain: EAGVTQFPSHSVIEKGQTVTLRCDPISGHDNLYWYRRVMGKEIKFLLHFVKESKQDESGMPNNRFLAERTGGTYSTLKVQPAELEDSGVYFCASSQVPSGGPYFGPGTRLTVL.